This TCR beta chain was sequenced in a study of cytomegalovirus exposure and HLA in healthy donors. Study as a whole: Most donors, 80% to 90% of over 350 genotyped, fell in the Caucasian-associated ancestry cluster.

Only one count was recorded for this clone. The PCR made use of 60 Vbeta and 13 Jbeta primers. Using immunoSEQ multiplex PCR, the repertoire was profiled, and TCRdb retains in-frame clones only, with some absent. The sample contains more than 150,000 clones, roughly four fifths of which appear only once. Material: PBMCs. This sequence originates from a young woman in good health and CMV-seropositive.

CDR3 in amino acids: CASSQDAGGETQYF. Written as DNA, the CDR3 is TGTGCCAGCAGCCAAGACGCGGGAGGAGAGACCCAGTACTTC. V and J are TRBV14 and TRBJ2-5; the match to TRBD2 covers 8 bases. The CDR3 covers 14 residues. V shed 0 bases, J shed 4 bases, and the junction held 1 base outside the gene matches. The germline V gene has CDR1 SGHDN and CDR2 FVKESK.